The rows below give T cell receptor beta chains drawn from one sample of a study of blood T cell repertoires in COVID-19. Produced via immunoSEQ multiplex PCR; TCRdb's table is partial and in-frame only. The sample has 25,000 to 30,000 clones; around 80% are singletons. Sequences were obtained from peripheral blood. These receptors originate from a woman over 75 with acute or convalescent COVID-19. CDR3s include the opening cysteine and the closing phenylalanine or tryptophan. Each record gives: CDR3 DNA, CDR3 protein, D gene, J gene, clone size, V gene. A D gene is named only where the DNA matches it firmly. A clone size is listed for some rows: how often the clone was seen (once, few, many), or a class if it is expanded.

TGTGCCAGCTCGCCCGACAGGGATCAGCCCCAGCATTTT	CASSPDRDQPQHF	TRBD1	TRBJ1-5	.	TRBV18
TGTGCCAGCAGTTACCACGTGGACACCTACAATCAGCCCCAGCATTTT	CASSYHVDTYNQPQHF	.	TRBJ1-5	medium-sized	TRBV2
TGTGCCAGCAGTAAAATATTCGACGAGCAGTACTTC	CASSKIFDEQYF	.	TRBJ2-7	few	TRBV28
TGTGCCAGCAGCCTCCCCTTACTAGCGGGGGTCACAGATACGCAGTATTTT	CASSLPLLAGVTDTQYF	TRBD2	TRBJ2-3	.	TRBV9
TGTGCCAGCAGTCCCCAGGGGTGGGATCAGCCCCAGCATTTT	CASSPQGWDQPQHF	.	TRBJ1-5	.	TRBV2
TGCGCCAGCAGCCAACTTCCGGTGAACACTGAAGCTTTCTTT	CASSQLPVNTEAFF	.	TRBJ1-1	.	TRBV4-1
TGTGCCAGCAGTGAATACAGGGGGACTTTCTTT	CASSEYRGTFF	TRBD1	TRBJ1-1	.	TRBV28
TGTGCCAGCAGCTTAGGGGCAGCTGAAGCTTTCTTT	CASSLGAAEAFF	.	TRBJ1-1	many	TRBV7-9
TGTGCCAGTAGTATCTTGGCAGGGAAGGACTATGGCTACACCTTC	CASSILAGKDYGYTF	.	TRBJ1-2	once	TRBV19
TGTGCCAGCTCACCATCCCTTCTCACCGGGGAGCTGTTTTTT	CASSPSLLTGELFF	.	TRBJ2-2	.	TRBV18
TGTGCCAGCAGCTTGGGGGGTCAGCCCCAGCATTTT	CASSLGGQPQHF	.	TRBJ1-5	.	TRBV7-9
TGTGCCTTGAACGAAGGGGGAGGGTATGGCTACACCTTC	CALNEGGGYGYTF	.	TRBJ1-2	once	TRBV10-3
TGTGCCAGCAGTGAGGAGGCAGGAGCCTTCATTCGCTACACCTTC	CASSEEAGAFIRYTF	.	TRBJ1-2	few	TRBV28
TGTGCCAGCAGCTTGTCAGATAGCAATCAGCCCCAGCATTTT	CASSLSDSNQPQHF	.	TRBJ1-5	.	TRBV5-5
TGTGCCAGCAGCTTAGCCGGGGGGCGGAGCACTGAAGCTTTCTTT	CASSLAGGRSTEAFF	.	TRBJ1-1	.	TRBV7-9
TGTGCCTGGCAAAGGGGACAGGGGGAAGGAAACACCATATATTTT	CAWQRGQGEGNTIYF	.	TRBJ1-3	.	TRBV21-1
TGTGCCAGCACCGTCTCCAGGGTCAATGAGCAGTTCTTC	CASTVSRVNEQFF	.	TRBJ2-1	.	TRBV12-3/TRBV12-4
TGTGCCAGCAGCTTGCCCGGACAGGGAGGGGAGACCCAGTACTTC	CASSLPGQGGETQYF	.	TRBJ2-5	.	TRBV5-4
TGTGCCAGCAGCCAAACGACAGCGGGGGGGCGTGTTTATGGCTACACCTTC	CASSQTTAGGRVYGYTF	.	TRBJ1-2	.	TRBV21-1
TGTGCCAGCACCCCCGGGACAGGGGCCTCTGGGGCCAACGTCCTGACTTTC	CASTPGTGASGANVLTF	TRBD1	TRBJ2-6	.	TRBV11-2
TGTGCCATCAGTGGGGACTCCGGGCGGAACACTGAAGCTTTCTTT	CAISGDSGRNTEAFF	.	TRBJ1-1	.	TRBV10-3
TGTGCCAGCAGCCGAGGACAGGAGGAAACTAATGAAAAACTGTTTTTT	CASSRGQEETNEKLFF	TRBD1	TRBJ1-4	.	TRBV3-1/TRBV3-2
TGTGCCAGCAGCCAGGGCCCTGATAATTCACCCCTCCACTTT	CASSQGPDNSPLHF	.	TRBJ1-6	.	TRBV9
TGCAGCGTTGAGGGGACAGGGACCCATGAGCAGTTCTTC	CSVEGTGTHEQFF	TRBD1	TRBJ2-1	.	TRBV29-1
TGTGCCAGCAGGGGACAGGGTAGGGAGTCACCCCTCCACTTT	CASRGQGRESPLHF	TRBD1	TRBJ1-6	once	TRBV6-5
TGTGCCAGCAGCCCGGACAGCCAATGGAGGGATACGCAGTATTTT	CASSPDSQWRDTQYF	.	TRBJ2-3	.	TRBV5-4
TGTGCCAGCAGTATACAGCGGACCTACGAGCAGTACTTC	CASSIQRTYEQYF	.	TRBJ2-7	.	TRBV12-3/TRBV12-4
TGTGCCAGCAGTCTCGGGACAGGGAGGGGGACCCAGTACTTC	CASSLGTGRGTQYF	TRBD1	TRBJ2-5	.	TRBV6-5
TGTGCCAGCAGGACTAGCGGTGCCTACGAGCAGTACTTC	CASRTSGAYEQYF	TRBD2	TRBJ2-7	.	TRBV12-3/TRBV12-4
TGTGCCAGCAGTTTACAGGGTCAATATGGCTACACCTTC	CASSLQGQYGYTF	.	TRBJ1-2	.	TRBV28
TGTGCCAGCAGCCAAGATCGTAATAGCGGGGGGAGCAGCTCCTACAATGAGCAGTTCTTC	CASSQDRNSGGSSSYNEQFF	TRBD2	TRBJ2-1	once	TRBV3-1/TRBV3-2
TGTGCCTGGGGGGACAGGGACGGCTACACCTTC	CAWGDRDGYTF	TRBD1	TRBJ1-2	.	TRBV30
TGCGCCAGCAGTGATCTTGATATGGGGAGCTCCTACAATGAGCAGTTCTTC	CASSDLDMGSSYNEQFF	.	TRBJ2-1	.	TRBV10-1
TGTGCCAGCAGTTTATTCCCCGGAGCGGGAGCCGGGTACTTC	CASSLFPGAGAGYF	TRBD2	TRBJ2-7	.	TRBV28
TGTGCCAGCAGCTTAGGGACAGAGCATAGCGTGAGAGGGTACGAGCAGTACTTC	CASSLGTEHSVRGYEQYF	.	TRBJ2-7	.	TRBV7-7
TGTGCCAGCAGCTTGCATGGGGCTGAGAGGAATCAGCCCCAGCATTTT	CASSLHGAERNQPQHF	.	TRBJ1-5	.	TRBV5-5
TGTGCCAGCAGTCTCCTGGGGGGGCCCCTCCACTTT	CASSLLGGPLHF	.	TRBJ1-6	once	TRBV27
TGCGCCAGCAGCTTTTATTCAGAGACCCAGTACTTC	CASSFYSETQYF	.	TRBJ2-5	.	TRBV5-1
TGTGCCAGCATATGGAACAGTGAAGCTTTCTTT	CASIWNSEAFF	.	TRBJ1-1	.	TRBV6-5
TGTGCCAGCAGTTCCCTTCGACTAGCGGACAACTACAATGAGCAGTTCTTC	CASSSLRLADNYNEQFF	TRBD2	TRBJ2-1	.	TRBV28
TGTGCCAGCAGTCTGACAGGCTATCAAGAGACCCAGTACTTC	CASSLTGYQETQYF	.	TRBJ2-5	.	TRBV27
TGTGCCAGCAGGGACGTACTAGCGGAGAATTACAATGAGCAGTTCTTC	CASRDVLAENYNEQFF	TRBD2	TRBJ2-1	.	TRBV2
TGTGCCAGCAGTCTGCCCGGGGGATGGGCTTCACCCCTCCACTTT	CASSLPGGWASPLHF	.	TRBJ1-6	.	TRBV28
TGTGCCAGTAGTAGGCACCAGGGTAGAAGTCGATCTCAGCCCCAGCATTTT	CASSRHQGRSRSQPQHF	.	TRBJ1-5	.	TRBV19